This entry lists 25 T cell receptor beta chains sequenced from one sample in a study of blood T cell repertoires in COVID-19. Profiled with immunoSEQ multiplex PCR; TCRdb holds only in-frame clones, not every one. The repertoire holds under 300,000 clones, 88% seen once, with around 1% in the top ten. Sequenced sample: PBMCs or T cells enriched from blood (not recorded which). The source of these receptors is a woman aged 30 to 39 who had recovered from COVID-19.

V is TRBV7-3 and J is TRBJ1-2; D is perhaps TRBD1 (5 bases). Trimming stripped 5 bases from V and 6 bases from J, with 13 bases between. Germline V gene sequence: CDR1 SGHTA, CDR2 FQGTGA. The CDR3 runs 13 residues. CDR3 loop: CASSPAGGDGYTF. CDR3 sequence (DNA): TGTGCCAGCAGCCCGGCGGGGGGGGATGGCTACACCTTC.

The gene calls are TRBV12-3 or TRBV12-4 and TRBJ2-1; no clear D. This CDR3 is built from 12 residues. V gave up 3 bases and J gave up 8 bases, with 8 bases separating them. The CDR3 reads CASSFLFYEQFF. For the CDR3, the DNA is TGTGCCAGCAGTTTTCTGTTCTATGAGCAGTTCTTC.

This clone was detected once. This sequence joins TRBV7-9 and TRBJ2-1, with 7 positions matching TRBD1. The V segment lost 6 bases and the J segment 13 bases; nucleotides outside the gene matches: 15. The germline V gene encodes CDR1 SEHNR and CDR2 FQNEAQ (reference sequence). The CDR3 has 14 amino acids. CDR3 in DNA: TGTGCCAGCAGTACAGGGGACGATCTGCGAGGACAGTTCTTC. It translates to CASSTGDDLRGQFF.

In DNA, the CDR3 is TGTGCCAGTAGTTCCGGGACAGGGGGAAACTATGGCTACACCTTC. It codes for CASSSGTGGNYGYTF. The rearrangement joins TRBV19 to TRBJ1-2; TRBD1 matches at 11 bases. This CDR3 is built from 15 residues. The J segment lost 2 bases and the V segment lost 5 bases, leaving 4 bases of the junction unmatched. Per germline, CDR1 LNHDA and CDR2 SQIVND (reference sequence).

The J gene is TRBJ1-5, the V gene TRBV19; D is undetermined. Between the trimmed V and J ends, which lost 0 bases and 2 bases, there was a span of 8 bases. The CDR3 contains 15 residues. Germline assignment: CDR1 LNHDA and CDR2 SQIVND (reference sequence). This chain's CDR3 is CASSIEGRGNQPQHF. The CDR3 nucleotides are TGTGCCAGTAGTATAGAAGGGAGGGGCAATCAGCCCCAGCATTTT.

V and J are TRBV27 and TRBJ1-5; D uncertain. The CDR3 loop spans 13 amino acids. V was clipped by 2 bases and J by 1 base, with 3 bases between them. Germline V lookup: CDR1 MNHEY, CDR2 SMNVEV (reference sequence). CDR3 in amino acids: CASSLSSNQPQHF. In DNA, the CDR3 is TGTGCCAGCAGTTTAAGCAGCAATCAGCCCCAGCATTTT.

The chain employs TRBV23-1 and TRBJ1-5; D unresolved. TRBV23-1 is an ORF, and what it does is uncertain. Trimming removed 6 bases from V and 0 bases from J, with 15 bases in between. The CDR3 consists of 16 residues. The CDR3 nucleotides are TGCGCCAGCAGCCCAAGACGCGGCGATAGCAATCAGCCCCAGCATTTT. Amino acid sequence: CASSPRRGDSNQPQHF.

The chain has TRBV9 and TRBJ2-5; 7 bases are a match to TRBD2. The CDR3 loop spans 13 amino acids. Germline trimming cut 0 bases from V and 5 bases from J; bases unmatched to any gene: 1. Germline V CDR1 and CDR2: SGDLS, YYNGEE. CDR3 loop: CASSVVGGETQYF. As DNA, the CDR3 is TGTGCCAGCAGCGTAGTCGGGGGGGAGACCCAGTACTTC.

The V call is TRBV27, the J call TRBJ1-6; D unresolved. The CDR3 is 16 amino acids. CDR1 and CDR2 (germline): MNHEY, SMNVEV (reference sequence). Trimming cost V 4 bases and J 0 bases, with 10 bases left between them. This CDR3 is CASSYLGSSYNSPLHF. The CDR3 DNA reads as TGTGCCAGCAGTTACCTAGGGAGCTCCTATAATTCACCCCTCCACTTT.

This chain connects TRBV5-1 to TRBJ1-1; possibly TRBD1 for D (5 bases). This CDR3 spans 15 amino acids. Trimming stripped 0 bases from V and 2 bases from J, with 11 bases between. Germline assignment: CDR1 SGHRS and CDR2 YFSETQ. CDR3 sequence: CASSLDPGVNTEAFF. DNA of the CDR3: TGCGCCAGCAGCTTGGATCCGGGGGTCAACACTGAAGCTTTCTTT.

The V gene is TRBV18, the J gene TRBJ2-2; 11 bases fit TRBD1. J gave up 4 bases and V 6 bases, and 4 bases lay outside the gene matches. Germline V gene lookup returns CDR1 KGHSH and CDR2 LQKENI. The CDR3 consists of 15 residues. The CDR3 reads CASSYGTGGTGELFF. In DNA, the CDR3 is TGTGCCAGCTCGTATGGGACAGGGGGCACCGGGGAGCTGTTTTTT.

The V call is TRBV7-9, the J call TRBJ2-7, with D possibly TRBD1 on 6 matching bases. Trimming took off 1 base at V and 2 bases at J, with 12 bases between the two ends. The CDR3 extends over 15 amino acids. The germline gives CDR1 SEHNR, CDR2 FQNEAQ (reference sequence). DNA for the CDR3: TGTGCCAGCAGCTTAGAGGCACCAGGGGCCTACGAGCAGTACTTC. Amino acids: CASSLEAPGAYEQYF.

V usage is TRBV7-9 and J usage is TRBJ1-3; D may be TRBD1 (5 bases). The V gene's germline CDR1 is SEHNR and CDR2 FQNEAQ (reference sequence). V was pared by 1 base and J by 2 bases, with 12 bases between. The CDR3 length is 16 residues. For the CDR3, the DNA is TGTGCCAGCAGCTTAGATATTGGGGCTACTGGAAACACCATATATTTT. It specifies CASSLDIGATGNTIYF.

This chain links TRBV5-4 with TRBJ1-3; TRBD1 matches at 9 bases. The CDR3 loop spans 15 amino acids. The J segment lost 4 bases and the V segment lost 2 bases, leaving 4 bases of the junction unmatched. Germline lookup yields CDR1 SGHNT and CDR2 YYREEE (reference sequence). The CDR3 reads CASSLDRGGGNTIYF. In DNA, the CDR3 is TGTGCCAGCAGCTTAGACAGGGGGGGCGGAAACACCATATATTTT.

This chain joins TRBV12-3 or TRBV12-4 and TRBJ2-1; maybe TRBD2 (8 bases). The CDR3 sequence is 13 residues long. V gave up 6 bases and J gave up 14 bases, with 20 bases separating them. The CDR3 is CASSPTGTSLKFF. The CDR3 DNA reads TGTGCCAGCAGCCCGACAGGGACTAGTTTGAAGTTCTTC.

The genes are TRBV28 and TRBJ1-3; D might be TRBD1 (5 bases). Germline V gene lookup returns CDR1 MDHEN and CDR2 SYDVKM. The CDR3 consists of 13 residues. Trimming took 8 bases from V and 2 from J, leaving 10 bases between them. CDR3 residues: CASRWGAGNTIYF. DNA of the CDR3: TGTGCCAGCCGATGGGGGGCTGGAAACACCATATATTTT.

V is TRBV15 and J is TRBJ1-1; 7 bases map to TRBD1. The trim removed 0 bases at V and 2 bases at J, leaving 12 bases unmatched. CDR3 length: 18 residues. Germline CDR1 is LNHNV and CDR2 is YYDKDF (reference sequence). The CDR3 DNA sequence: TGTGCCACCAGCAGAGATAGATTGTCGGGACAGTCTAACACTGAAGCTTTCTTT. It codes for CATSRDRLSGQSNTEAFF.

CDR3 sequence reads: CASSQVVLAGVDEQFF. The CDR3 nucleotides are TGCGCCAGCAGCCAAGTAGTACTAGCGGGAGTGGATGAGCAGTTCTTC. The chain combines TRBV4-1 with TRBJ2-1; 11 bases are a match to TRBD2. CDR1 is MGHRA, CDR2 YSYEKL, per germline. The V and J ends lost 1 base and 8 bases, in that order; junction bases with no gene match: 7. This CDR3 contains 16 residues.

The chain employs TRBV4-1 and TRBJ2-2; D might be TRBD2 (6 bases). This CDR3 comprises 14 residues. V lost 1 base and J 6 bases, leaving 9 bases between the germline ends. Germline loops: CDR1 MGHRA, CDR2 YSYEKL. CDR3 bases: TGCGCCAGCAGCCAAGGGGGAGGACCCGGGGAGCTGTTTTTT. Amino acid sequence: CASSQGGGPGELFF.

J is TRBJ1-4 and V is TRBV18, with TRBD1 matching over 7 bases. V was clipped by 6 bases and J by 5 bases; unmatched bases: 6. CDR3 length equals 14 residues. CDR1 KGHSH and CDR2 LQKENI come from the germline V gene. CDR3 region: CASSPTGPNEKLFF. The CDR3 DNA reads TGTGCCAGCTCGCCGACAGGGCCGAATGAAAAACTGTTTTTT. The whole variable domain, filled in from reference TRBV18 and TRBJ1-4, reads NAGVMQNPRHLVRRRGQEARLRCSPMKGHSHVYWYRQLPEEGLKFMVYLQKENIIDESGMPKERFSAEFPKEGPSILRIQQVVRGDSAAYFCASSPTGPNEKLFFGSGTQLSVL.

This clone was recorded only once. This sequence joins TRBV19 and TRBJ1-1, with 9 bases that match TRBD1. The CDR3 extends over 14 amino acids. Per the germline V gene, CDR1 is LNHDA and CDR2 is SQIVND (reference sequence). Germline trimming cut 3 bases from V and 4 bases from J; bases unmatched to any gene: 3. Here the CDR3 reads CASSITGGLTEAFF. CDR3 nucleotides: TGTGCCAGTAGTATCACAGGGGGCCTCACTGAAGCTTTCTTT.

The chain employs TRBV28 and TRBJ2-1, with TRBD1 matching 11 bases. The CDR3 is 13 amino acids. CDR1 MDHEN and CDR2 SYDVKM come from the germline V gene. The V and J ends lost 8 bases and 7 bases, in that order; junction bases with no gene match: 4. The CDR3 nucleotides are TGTGCCAGCGCCGGGACAGGGGGTAATGAGCAGTTCTTC. Amino acids: CASAGTGGNEQFF.

V gene TRBV4-1 combines with J gene TRBJ1-2; 7 bases match TRBD1. Germline V gives CDR1 MGHRA, CDR2 YSYEKL. V dropped 4 bases and J dropped 5; count of bases not matched to a gene: 10. CDR3 length: 15 amino acids. The chain's CDR3 is CASSLEGGTAYGYTF. The CDR3 DNA reads TGCGCCAGCAGCCTGGAGGGCGGGACAGCTTATGGCTACACCTTC.

This chain uses TRBV4-1 with TRBJ2-2; maybe TRBD1 (5 bases). In germline, CDR1 is MGHRA, CDR2 YSYEKL. V was shortened by 0 bases and J by 5 bases, with 16 bases between the two germline ends. The CDR3 runs 17 residues. CDR3 sequence: CASSQEAGRVRTGELFF. The CDR3 DNA is TGCGCCAGCAGCCAAGAAGCCGGCAGGGTGCGGACCGGGGAGCTGTTTTTT.

The chain combines TRBV10-2 with TRBJ2-7; D unresolved. The CDR3 spans 14 residues. Germline CDR1 reads WSHSY; CDR2 reads SAAADI. V was shortened by 2 bases and J by 3 bases, with 11 bases between the two germline ends. CDR3 DNA sequence: TGCGCCAGCAGTGAGGCAGGCGTCTACTACGAGCAGTACTTC. It yields the protein CASSEAGVYYEQYF.